This TCR beta chain was recovered during a study of tumor and adjacent non-tumor tissue in lung cancer. The library came from three nested PCR rounds adapted from ARM-PCR protocols. MiXCR, run by TCRdb on the multiplex PCR reads, gives a single entry per CDR3 protein. The sample shows 89,000 or so distinct CDR3 sequences, more than 60% of them seen only once. Note on this clonotype: A read error may account for a junction end that differs from germline.

The template was RNA from unsorted bulk tissue. Germline CDR1 and CDR2: SGHAT and FQNNGV. The length of the CDR3 is 14 residues. This TCR came from a man between 65 and 85 years old with non-small cell lung cancer. Sequencing input: lung tumor tissue. The gene calls are TRBV11-2 and TRBJ2-1, with D possibly TRBD2 on 5 matching bases. CDR3 residues: CDSSLDLLVDVQFF. As DNA, the CDR3 is TGTGACAGCAGCTTAGATCTACTAGTCGATGTGCAGTTCTTC.